These T cell receptor beta chains were read from a single sample in a study of blood T cells in healthy people across ages. A single record per CDR3 protein comes from TCRdb applying MiXCR to the 5' RACE reads. The table includes 600,000 to 850,000 distinct CDR3 sequences, about 25% detected once. The same specimen was also included in a second study, on T cells of mothers and their children.

The sequenced sample was blood. The receptors shown here come from a boy aged 10-17 years in good health. Each CDR3 is given with its conserved first and last residue. The D gene is left open where the match is weak. A clone size is listed for some rows: how often the clone was seen (once, few, many), or a class if it is expanded.

TRBJ2-5 TRBV6-5 few . 14 TGTGCCAGCAGTTTTTCCGGGACCGGGGAGACCCAGTACTTC CASSFSGTGETQYF
TRBJ2-7 TRBV20-1 . TRBD1 13 TGCAGTGCCCGGACAGGCCCTATAAACGAGCAGTACTTC CSARTGPINEQYF
TRBJ2-5 TRBV12-5 . . 15 TGTGCTAGTGGTTTGGGTCCGACTAGTGCTACGACCCAGTACTTC CASGLGPTSATTQYF
TRBJ2-2 TRBV7-8 . . 14 TGTGCCAGCAGCTTAGAAGCATCGACCGGGGAGCTGTTTTTT CASSLEASTGELFF
TRBJ1-4 TRBV29-1 . . 12 TGCAGCGCCCGGGCGGACGATGAAAAACTGTTTTTT CSARADDEKLFF
TRBJ1-1 TRBV12-3/TRBV12-4 few . 14 TGTGCCAGCAGTCTCGTCGGGACATATTTTGAAGCTTTCTTT CASSLVGTYFEAFF
TRBJ2-4 TRBV29-1 many . 13 TGCAGCGCCACAGACAGAGCCAAAAACATTCAGTACTTC CSATDRAKNIQYF
TRBJ2-7 TRBV20-1 . . 15 TGCAGTGCTAGAACAGCCTTCACAGGGAGTGACGAGCAGTACTTC CSARTAFTGSDEQYF
TRBJ2-3 TRBV5-1 . . 16 TGCGCCAGCAGCTGGACGGAGCAACTTAGTACAGATACGCAGTATTTT CASSWTEQLSTDTQYF
TRBJ2-2 TRBV6-1 few TRBD1 15 TGTGCCAGCAGTGAAGAAGACAGGGCAACCGGGGAGCTGTTTTTT CASSEEDRATGELFF
TRBJ2-4 TRBV6-5 . . 14 TGTGCCAGCAGTTATATGGGCTCCAAAAACATTCAGTACTTC CASSYMGSKNIQYF
TRBJ2-5 TRBV3-1 few . 16 TGTGCCAGCAGCCAAGGAGAGATTAGCGGCCAAGAGACCCAGTACTTC CASSQGEISGQETQYF
TRBJ2-1 TRBV5-4 . TRBD2 15 TGTGCCAGCAGCACATTAGCGGGCGAATTCAATGAGCAGTTCTTC CASSTLAGEFNEQFF
TRBJ2-7 TRBV4-2 few TRBD2 15 TGTGCCAGCAGCCACCGGACTAGCGGACCCTACGAGCAGTACTTC CASSHRTSGPYEQYF
TRBJ2-7 TRBV6-5 . . 15 TGTGCCACCATTTCTTGGGGGCAGATAACCTACGAGCAGTACTTC CATISWGQITYEQYF
TRBJ2-5 TRBV10-3 . . 14 TGTGCCATCAGTGAAGGTCGGGTACAAGAGACCCAGTACTTC CAISEGRVQETQYF
TRBJ2-5 TRBV10-3 . . 12 TGTGCCATCAGTGACCCGCAAGAGACCCAGTACTTC CAISDPQETQYF
TRBJ2-4 TRBV6-2/TRBV6-3 . TRBD1 13 TGTGCCAGTCACAGGGGAAATGAAAACATTCAGTACTTC CASHRGNENIQYF
TRBJ2-7 TRBV5-1 few TRBD1 14 TGCGCCAGCAGCTGGACAGGGGAATCCTACGAGCAGTACTTC CASSWTGESYEQYF
TRBJ2-5 TRBV6-1 few . 15 TGTGCCAGCAGTGAAGGAACGGGGCCCCAAGAGACCCAGTACTTC CASSEGTGPQETQYF
TRBJ1-4 TRBV19 few TRBD1 13 TGTGCCAGCTCGACAACAGGGGTTGAAAAACTGTTTTTT CASSTTGVEKLFF
TRBJ2-5 TRBV29-1 few TRBD2 16 TGCAGCGCCCTTTCCGGGACTAGCGCCATCCAAGAGACCCAGTACTTC CSALSGTSAIQETQYF
TRBJ2-7 TRBV6-5 . . 14 TGTGCCAGCAGTTACGAGCCAGCCTCCTACGAGCAGTACTTC CASSYEPASYEQYF
TRBJ2-3 TRBV6-6 . . 12 TGTGCCACCGGGACTTCTCTGGATACGCAGTATTTT CATGTSLDTQYF
TRBJ1-2 TRBV12-3/TRBV12-4 . TRBD1 15 TGTGCCAGCAGTTCGGGCAGGGGGATTAACTATGGCTACACCTTC CASSSGRGINYGYTF
TRBJ2-1 TRBV11-2 . . 12 TGTGCCAGCAGGACGTGGGCAGATGAGCAGTTCTTC CASRTWADEQFF
TRBJ2-5 TRBV19 . . 16 TGTGCCAGTAGTATGGGTCGGGCAGCAGGGGAAGAGACCCAGTACTTC CASSMGRAAGEETQYF
TRBJ1-1 TRBV7-3 . . 14 TGCGCCAGCAGCCCAAATGCGGGCAGGGCTGAAGCTTTCTTT CASSPNAGRAEAFF
TRBJ2-5 TRBV6-2/TRBV6-3 few . 15 TGTGCCAGCAGCCGATTATGGTGGGGGCAAGAGACCCAGTACTTC CASSRLWWGQETQYF
TRBJ2-7 TRBV28 . . 12 TGTGCCAGTTCAACCAGGGGCTACGAGCAGTACTTC CASSTRGYEQYF
TRBJ2-2 TRBV2 . TRBD2 15 TGTGCCAGCAGTCGACTAGCGGGACCCACCGGGGAGCTGTTTTTT CASSRLAGPTGELFF
TRBJ1-2 TRBV29-1 few . 12 TGCAGCGTTGCCTCTGCTAACTATGGCTACACCTTC CSVASANYGYTF
TRBJ2-5 TRBV14 . . 14 TGTGCCAGCAGACCCGAGGGCTGGGAGGAGACCCAGTACTTC CASRPEGWEETQYF
TRBJ1-2 TRBV6-1 . TRBD1 16 TGTGCCAGCAGTAGTACCGGGACAGGGGGAAACTATGGCTACACCTTC CASSSTGTGGNYGYTF
TRBJ2-3 TRBV29-1 . TRBD2 15 TGCAGCTTCCAAGAGCGGGAGCAGCGTACAGATACGCAGTATTTT CSFQEREQRTDTQYF
TRBJ1-5 TRBV29-1 . TRBD1 13 TGCAGCGTTGCAGGGGGCCGTAATCAGCCCCAGCATTTT CSVAGGRNQPQHF
TRBJ2-5 TRBV11-2 few TRBD2 18 TGTGCCAGCAGAGATAGTAGGAACGGGGGGGCCGGCCAAGAGACCCAGTACTTC CASRDSRNGGAGQETQYF
TRBJ1-6 TRBV4-2 . . 19 TGTGCCAGCAGCCAGGTTCTTGGGACGGGGAGCTCCTATAATTCACCCCTCCACTTT CASSQVLGTGSSYNSPLHF
TRBJ2-7 TRBV13 few TRBD1 14 TGTGCCAGCAGCTCTAACAGGGGTTCCTACGAGCAGTACTTC CASSSNRGSYEQYF
TRBJ2-5 TRBV11-2 few . 12 TGTGCCAGCACAGGGCTCCAAGAGACCCAGTACTTC CASTGLQETQYF
TRBJ2-7 TRBV7-2 once . 13 TGTGCCAGCAGACCGCTTGGGACCTACGAGCAGTACTTC CASRPLGTYEQYF
TRBJ1-6 TRBV12-5 . . 16 TGTGCTAGTGGTTTGGTCTATGCGACAGATAATTCACCCCTCCACTTT CASGLVYATDNSPLHF
TRBJ2-3 TRBV7-2 . . 13 TGTGCCAGCAGCTCCGGAGCCCTCGGTACGCAGTATTTT CASSSGALGTQYF
TRBJ2-5 TRBV7-2 few TRBD2 16 TGTGCCAGCAGCTTAGCAAGCGGGGGGGCCCAAGAGACCCAGTACTTC CASSLASGGAQETQYF
TRBJ2-7 TRBV5-1 few . 17 TGCGCCAGCAGCTTGAACCCTGAGTGGGGGAGCTCCTACGAGCAGTACTTC CASSLNPEWGSSYEQYF
TRBJ2-5 TRBV28 few TRBD2 16 TGTGCCAGCCCGCCGGGACTAGCGTTCGTTCAAGAGACCCAGTACTTC CASPPGLAFVQETQYF
TRBJ1-4 TRBV28 . . 16 TGTGCCAGCAGTTTATACCGGGGAGCAACTAATGAAAAACTGTTTTTT CASSLYRGATNEKLFF
TRBJ2-1 TRBV20-1 . . 14 TGCAGTGCTAGAGTCACGGACGGGTACAATGAGCAGTTCTTC CSARVTDGYNEQFF
TRBJ2-4 TRBV10-2 . . 15 TGCGCCAGCGTAGCCGGGGATCTAGCCAAAAACATTCAGTACTTC CASVAGDLAKNIQYF
TRBJ2-5 TRBV11-2 few . 15 TGTGCCAGCAGCTTAGCTCCGACAGACGATGAGACCCAGTACTTC CASSLAPTDDETQYF
TRBJ2-3 TRBV12-3/TRBV12-4 once . 15 TGTGCCAGCAGTCCGTGGACAGTTAGAACAGATACGCAGTATTTT CASSPWTVRTDTQYF
TRBJ2-1 TRBV21-1 . . 18 TGTGCCAGCAGCACGCTCCTCCGGGGCGGGAAACTCTACAATGAGCAGTTCTTC CASSTLLRGGKLYNEQFF
TRBJ2-1 TRBV6-6 few TRBD2 15 TGTGCCAGCAACGTAGCGGGGAGCTCCTACAATGAGCAGTTCTTC CASNVAGSSYNEQFF